This T cell receptor beta chain was sequenced for a study of T cells expressing NK-cell markers. Notes on this clonotype: Its antigen is still unknown.

The CDR3 is 14 residues long. Looked up from germline, CDR1 is SGHDT and CDR2 is YYEEEE. Study-wide results and caveats: One observes that, in a handful of donors, these clonotypes were also the leading ones within the CD3+CD56-NKG2C+ fraction.

The authors generated TCR beta cDNA through 5'RACE template switching with UMIs. TCRdb reprocessed the 5' RACE reads, with one entry per CDR3 protein and no DNA. This table lists over 120,000 distinct CDR3 sequences. Sequenced material: blood T cells: a sorted CD56 or NKG2C T cell subset, CD4+ or CD8+ T cells, or bulk PBMC T cells (not recorded which). This clonotype was obtained from a man younger than 30 in good health. The genes are TRBV5-6 and TRBJ1-1. The CDR3 loop reads CASSLARRYTEAFF. The variable domain in full, completed from reference TRBV5-6 and TRBJ1-1, reads DAGVTQSPTHLIKTRGQQVTLRCSPKSGHDTVSWYQQALGQGPQFIFQYYEEEERQRGNFPDRFSGHQFPNYSSELNVNALLLGDSALYLCASSLARRYTEAFFGQGTRLTVV.